One sample yielded the 13 T cell receptor beta chains listed below, sequenced in a study of T cell repertoires in cytomegalovirus infection. One entry per CDR3 protein, called by TCRdb with MiXCR from the reads. The table records about 490,000 distinct CDR3 sequences, around 11% of them present only once. Specimen: PBMCs. These receptors were collected from a human donor in good health (CMV status not recorded). Some clones in this sample may be carry-over from other donors' samples.

This clonotype has a count of ten or more. This chain uses TRBV28 with TRBJ2-7, with D unclear. CDR1 MDHEN and CDR2 SYDVKM come from the germline V gene. CDR3 length: 13 residues. Trimming took 5 bases from V and 2 from J, leaving 10 bases between them. The CDR3 is CASSKISPYEQYF. In nucleotides, the CDR3 is TGTGCCAGCAGTAAGATAAGTCCCTACGAGCAGTACTTC.

This clonotype appeared many times. The chain uses TRBV6-1 and TRBJ1-4; 9 nucleotides match TRBD1. V trimming: 5 bases; J trimming: 4 bases; junction bases outside the gene matches: 2. This CDR3 spans 14 amino acids. Germline loops: CDR1 MNHNS, CDR2 SASEGT. In DNA form, the CDR3 reads TGTGCCAGCAGTACGACAGGGGGTAATGAAAAACTGTTTTTT. Its translation: CASSTTGGNEKLFF.

The chain uses TRBV20-1 and TRBJ2-2, with D unclear. CDR1 DFQATT and CDR2 SNEGSKA come from the germline V gene (reference sequence). The CDR3 has 13 residues. Between the trimmed V and J ends, which lost 2 bases and 2 bases, there was a span of 6 bases. The CDR3: CSARQVNTGELFF. CDR3 in DNA: TGCAGTGCTAGACAGGTCAACACCGGGGAGCTGTTTTTT.

This clonotype was observed at least ten times. DNA for the CDR3: TGTGCCAGCAGGAGAGGACTAGCGGTCTCCTACGAGCAGTACTTC. It specifies CASRRGLAVSYEQYF. V gene TRBV2 combines with J gene TRBJ2-7, with 10 bases fitting TRBD2. This CDR3 is 15 amino acids long. CDR1 is SNHLY, CDR2 FYNNEI, per germline. V lost 6 bases to trimming and J lost 0 bases; unmatched junction nucleotides: 5. Complete variable domain (other parts from reference TRBV2 and TRBJ2-7): EPEVTQTPSHQVTQMGQEVILRCVPISNHLYFYWYRQILGQKVEFLVSFYNNEISEKSEIFDDQFSVERPDGSNFTLKIRSTKLEDSAMYFCASRRGLAVSYEQYFGPGTRLTVT.

This clonotype occurred many times. The CDR3, as DNA: TGTGCCAGCAGTTACTCGGAGGGGTCCAACACTGAAGCTTTCTTT. Translated: CASSYSEGSNTEAFF. This chain uses TRBV6-5 with TRBJ1-1; possibly TRBD1 for D (5 bases). Germline CDR1 is MNHEY and CDR2 is SVGAGI. The CDR3 has 15 residues. V lost 0 bases and J lost 2, with 10 bases in between.

This clonotype was observed a few times. The V gene is TRBV4-1, the J gene TRBJ1-4, with a tentative D call TRBD1 (6 bases). V was clipped by 1 base and J by 4 bases, with 16 bases between them. The CDR3 has 17 amino acids. CDR1 is MGHRA and CDR2 is YSYEKL in the germline V gene. Here the CDR3 reads CASSQADYDRSNEKLFF. CDR3 DNA: TGCGCCAGCAGCCAAGCAGACTATGACAGGAGTAATGAAAAACTGTTTTTT.

A word on this clonotype: A much more abundant neighbour one base away suggests this may be a read error. The chain has TRBV7-3 and TRBJ2-7; D gene uncertain. The CDR3 totals 13 residues. V was pared by 4 bases and J by 7 bases, with 14 bases between. Germline V gene sequence: CDR1 SGHTA, CDR2 FQGTGA. The DNA for the CDR3 is TGTGCCAGCAGCTCAGGCCCGCCTGCTGAGCAGTACTTC. Amino acid sequence: CASSSGPPAEQYF. Together with reference TRBV7-3 and TRBJ2-7, the CDR3 gives the full variable domain: GAGVSQTPSNKVTEKGKYVELRCDPISGHTALYWYRQSLGQGPEFLIYFQGTGAADDSGLPNDRFFAVRPEGSVSTLKIQRTERGDSAVYLCASSSGPPAEQYFGPGTRLTVT.

This clonotype showed up just once. V is TRBV5-1 and J is TRBJ2-7; possibly TRBD1 for D (6 bases). Germline V gene data show CDR1 as SGHRS and CDR2 as YFSETQ. V shed 2 bases and J shed 3 bases, with 15 bases lying between them. This CDR3 region has 15 residues. The CDR3 DNA reads TGCGCCAGCAGCTTCGGTGTGACAGGCGACTACGAGCAGTACTTC. It yields the protein CASSFGVTGDYEQYF. Combining the CDR3 with reference TRBV5-1 and TRBJ2-7 gives the whole variable domain KAGVTQTPRYLIKTRGQQVTLSCSPISGHRSVSWYQQTPGQGLQFLFEYFSETQRNKGNFPGRFSGRQFSNSRSEMNVSTLELGDSALYLCASSFGVTGDYEQYFGPGTRLTVT.

Notes on this clonotype: Just one base apart from a much larger clone, this may be a read error. CDR3 protein: CAIRGGANYGYTF. The CDR3, as DNA: TGTGCCATCCGTGGGGGGGCTAACTATGGCTACACCTTC. This sequence joins TRBV10-3 and TRBJ1-2; a weak D match, TRBD1 (5 bases). The CDR3 spans 13 residues. The germline V gene encodes CDR1 ENHRY and CDR2 SYGVKD. The V end was cut by 8 bases, the J end by 0 bases, with 10 bases between.

The chain uses TRBV20-1 and TRBJ2-5; TRBD1 aligns across 7 bases. CDR1 is DFQATT, CDR2 SNEGSKA, per germline (reference sequence). This CDR3 spans 13 amino acids. The junction had 9 bases not matched to a gene; V was cut back by 6 bases and J by 5 bases. The CDR3 loop is CSAPQGIRETQYF. DNA of the CDR3: TGCAGTGCACCACAGGGGATTCGGGAGACCCAGTACTTC.

The chain joins TRBV3-1 to TRBJ2-7; D possibly corresponds to TRBD1 (6 bases). The CDR3 runs to 13 residues. Germline CDR1 reads LGHDT; CDR2 reads YNNKEL (reference sequence). V lost 7 bases and J 0 bases, leaving 10 bases between the germline ends. As DNA, the CDR3 is TGTGCCAGCAAACGGGACAACTCCTACGAGCAGTACTTC. Protein: CASKRDNSYEQYF.

This CDR3 is CASTRGHPNTEAFF. The CDR3 DNA is TGTGCCAGCACTCGGGGACACCCGAACACTGAAGCTTTCTTT. The V call is TRBV6-1, the J call TRBJ1-1; D may be TRBD1 (6 bases). V lost 7 bases to trimming and J lost 1 base, with 13 bases between them. The CDR3 has 14 amino acids. Germline V gene lookup returns CDR1 MNHNS and CDR2 SASEGT.

The CDR3 nucleotides read TGTGCCAGCATCGACACTGAAGCTTTCTTT. Translated: CASIDTEAFF. The chain has TRBV5-5 and TRBJ1-1; no definite D call. The CDR3 has 10 residues. Between the trimmed V and J ends, which lost 6 bases and 3 bases, there was a span of 3 bases. Germline V gives CDR1 SGHKS, CDR2 YYEKEE (reference sequence).